This TCR beta chain was captured by sequencing in a study of Graves' ophthalmopathy and Graves' hyperthyroidism. Study overall: Investigators collected peripheral blood at initial diagnosis, before any treatment was given. Study-wide results and limits: With a specificity of 72.22% and a sensitivity of around 70%, the model predicted ophthalmopathy progression.

Isolation of PBMCs was performed using 10 ml of fresh peripheral blood. Germline V lookup: CDR1 MDHEN, CDR2 SYDVKM. Deletions cut 5 bases from V and 0 bases from J, with 8 bases between. There are 15 residues in the CDR3. In regard to this clonotype: Its antigen remains unknown.

From RNA, the CDR3 regions of TCR beta chains were amplified and sequenced. HTBI primers primed a first-round RT-PCR, and a second-round multiplex PCR followed. Using its own MiXCR run on the multiplex PCR reads, TCRdb lists one record per CDR3 protein. Seen here are 200,000 to 250,000 distinct CDR3 sequences, under 25% observed once, and the top ten hold about 40%. The sequence came from a woman aged 50 to 65 with Graves' ophthalmopathy. The rearrangement uses TRBV28 and TRBJ2-6, with D hard to call. Sequenced sample: peripheral blood. The CDR3 protein is CASSPQISGANVLTF. The CDR3 DNA reads as TGTGCCAGCAGTCCCCAAATCTCTGGGGCCAACGTCCTGACTTTC.